A single sample gave rise to the 31 T cell receptor beta chains below, sequenced in a study of blood T cells in healthy people across ages. A sample-barcoded 5' primer and a J-beta primer mix were used in a second PCR of roughly 7 to 11 cycles. In TCRdb, the 5' RACE reads were re-called with MiXCR into one record per CDR3 protein. The table includes roughly 800,000 distinct CDR3 sequences, around 25% detected once. This sample was shared with a second study, whose subject was T cells of mothers and their children.

Sequenced: blood. Every receptor here comes from a boy aged 10-17 years in good health.

This clonotype was counted only a few times. J is TRBJ2-3 and V is TRBV4-3, with 8 bases lining up with TRBD2. The CDR3 consists of 18 residues. The trim removed 0 bases at V and 4 bases at J, leaving 12 bases unmatched. The germline gives CDR1 LGHNA, CDR2 YSLEER. The CDR3 protein is CASSQERILGGGSDTQYF. The CDR3 nucleotides are TGCGCCAGCAGCCAAGAGAGGATCCTTGGCGGGGGGTCAGATACGCAGTATTTT.

The chain combines TRBV9 with TRBJ2-7; the D gene is possibly TRBD2 (6 bases). The CDR3 spans 15 residues. Germline V gene data show CDR1 as SGDLS and CDR2 as YYNGEE. Trimming took off 0 bases at V and 1 base at J, with 11 bases between the two ends. The CDR3 bases are TGTGCCAGCAGCGTAGGGTTCGGGGGATCCTACGAGCAGTACTTC. It specifies CASSVGFGGSYEQYF.

This clonotype appeared a few times. This chain connects TRBV20-1 to TRBJ2-1; no clear D gene. Germline CDR1 is DFQATT and CDR2 is SNEGSKA (reference sequence). The ends were cut back, 5 bases at V and 7 bases at J, with 6 bases in the middle. This CDR3 region has 10 residues. CDR3 loop: CSALGNEQFF. CDR3 in DNA: TGCAGTGCTCTTGGTAATGAGCAGTTCTTC.

V usage is TRBV15 and J usage is TRBJ2-1; D is unclear. The CDR3 sequence is 13 residues long. Germline V gene sequence: CDR1 LNHNV, CDR2 YYDKDF (reference sequence). V was shortened by 0 bases and J by 9 bases, with 9 bases between the two germline ends. CDR3 coding DNA: TGTGCCACCAGCAGAGATAAGGGCACTGAGCAGTTCTTC. Its translation: CATSRDKGTEQFF.

The chain employs TRBV15 and TRBJ2-7, with D possibly TRBD2 on 5 matching bases. Germline assignment: CDR1 LNHNV and CDR2 YYDKDF (reference sequence). The germline V and J ends were trimmed by 3 bases and 3 bases, with 12 bases remaining between them. CDR3 size: 14 residues. CDR3 nucleotides: TGTGCCACCAGCAGTAGAACGGGGTTCTACGAGCAGTACTTC. The encoded protein is CATSSRTGFYEQYF.

This sequence joins TRBV4-3 and TRBJ2-7, with 11 bases lining up with TRBD1. Trimming took 3 bases from V and 4 from J; bases not matched to a gene: 5. The CDR3 totals 15 residues. The germline V gene has CDR1 LGHNA and CDR2 YSLEER. In DNA, the CDR3 is TGCGCCAGCAGCCAGGTCGGGACAGGGGGGTACGAGCAGTACTTC. This translates into CASSQVGTGGYEQYF.

This clonotype was recorded a few times. The J gene is TRBJ2-7, the V gene TRBV20-1; tentatively, D is TRBD1 (6 bases). Trimming pared 8 bases from V and 1 base from J, leaving 9 bases between. The CDR3 length is 11 residues. Germline CDR1 reads DFQATT; CDR2 reads SNEGSKA (reference sequence). CDR3 bases: TGCAGTCAAGACAGGTCCTACGAGCAGTACTTC. It yields the protein CSQDRSYEQYF.

This clonotype was detected a few times. This sequence joins TRBV6-1 and TRBJ2-7; 11 bases fit TRBD1. This CDR3 has 16 residues. The J segment lost 4 bases and the V segment lost 6 bases, leaving 11 bases of the junction unmatched. Germline V gives CDR1 MNHNS, CDR2 SASEGT. CDR3 sequence reads: CASRTGTGGTRYEQYF. The CDR3 DNA reads TGTGCCAGCAGAACCGGGACAGGGGGAACTCGGTACGAGCAGTACTTC.

The V gene is TRBV20-1, the J gene TRBJ2-7, with 14 bases fitting TRBD2. The V gene's germline CDR1 is DFQATT and CDR2 SNEGSKA (reference sequence). The CDR3 consists of 16 residues. The J segment lost 7 bases and the V segment lost 3 bases, leaving 11 bases of the junction unmatched. In nucleotides, the CDR3 is TGCAGTGCTAGCCAGGTTCCGGGACTAGCGGGGGTGGAGCAGTACTTC. It specifies CSASQVPGLAGVEQYF.

The V call is TRBV13, the J call TRBJ2-7, with unresolved D. V lost 4 bases to trimming and J lost 3 bases, with 7 bases between them. The CDR3 spans 12 residues. Germline CDR1 reads PRHDT; CDR2 reads FYEKMQ (reference sequence). The CDR3 sequence is CASSSRIYEQYF. DNA for the CDR3: TGTGCCAGCAGCTCCAGGATCTACGAGCAGTACTTC.

The J gene is TRBJ2-1, the V gene TRBV29-1, with D maybe TRBD1 (6 bases). The germline CDR1 and CDR2 sequences are SQVTM and ANQGSEA. Trimming removed 3 bases at V and 2 bases at J, with 11 bases between. The CDR3 contains 14 residues. The CDR3 coding sequence is TGCAGCGTTGAGGGGGACACCGCCTACAATGAGCAGTTCTTC. It specifies CSVEGDTAYNEQFF.

The chain employs TRBV28 and TRBJ2-3, with D perhaps TRBD2 (6 bases). The germline V and J ends were trimmed by 4 bases and 4 bases, with 18 bases remaining between them. CDR1 MDHEN and CDR2 SYDVKM come from the germline V gene. The CDR3 length is 16 residues. CDR3 nucleotide sequence: TGTGCCAGCAGTTATGCGACTAGTCGGTCCGCAGATACGCAGTATTTT. Translation gives CASSYATSRSADTQYF.

This clonotype was seen at least ten times. Mismatch with germline at one junction end may stem from a read error. V and J are TRBV5-1 and TRBJ1-6; TRBD1 matches 9 bases. The CDR3 is 14 residues long. Germline values: CDR1 SGHRS, CDR2 YFSETQ. The CDR3 reads CASSRTGANSPLHF. The CDR3 nucleotides are TGTGCCAGCAGTCGGACAGGGGCCAATTCACCCCTCCACTTT.

V gene TRBV4-3 combines with J gene TRBJ2-3; D is possibly TRBD2 (5 bases). Per germline, CDR1 LGHNA and CDR2 YSLEER. CDR3 length equals 15 residues. V shed 4 bases and J shed 0 bases, with 11 bases lying between them. DNA of the CDR3: TGCGCCAGCAGCCGTGGAACGGGGAGCACAGATACGCAGTATTTT. Protein sequence: CASSRGTGSTDTQYF.

The chain carries TRBV7-2 and TRBJ2-2, with D tentatively TRBD2 (5 bases). The germline V gene has CDR1 SGHTA and CDR2 FQGNSA. The CDR3 extends over 15 amino acids. Trimming took 1 base from V and 1 from J, leaving 7 bases between them. CDR3 in amino acids: CASSLGRGNTGELFF. CDR3 DNA sequence: TGTGCCAGCAGCTTAGGCCGGGGGAACACCGGGGAGCTGTTTTTT.

Notes on this clonotype: Because it lacks the conserved phenylalanine or tryptophan at the end, this CDR3 is likely a read error. The V and J genes are TRBV9 and TRBJ1-1; 7 bases are shared with TRBD1. There are 16 residues in the CDR3. Germline trimming cut 0 bases from V and 0 bases from J; bases unmatched to any gene: 5. Germline CDR1 reads SGDLS; CDR2 reads YYNGEE. Here the CDR3 DNA reads TGTGCCAGCAGCGTAGATCAGACAGGGTTGAACACTGAAGCTTTCCTT. Translated, it gives CASSVDQTGLNTEAFL.

Note on this clonotype: This CDR3 fails to terminate in the conserved phenylalanine or tryptophan, so it likely reflects a read error. This chain connects TRBV7-8 to TRBJ2-5; D gene uncertain. With the DNA end fitting TRBJ2-7 better, the J assignment may be wrong. From germline, CDR1 is SGHVS and CDR2 FQNEAQ. The CDR3 is 13 residues long. CDR3 bases: TGTGCCAGCAGCTTAGGGCCCTCCTACGAGCAGTACCTC. This encodes CASSLGPSYEQYL.

This clonotype was found a few times. The J gene is TRBJ1-4, the V gene TRBV7-8; a possible D gene is TRBD1 (5 bases). Germline V lookup: CDR1 SGHVS, CDR2 FQNEAQ. Trimming left V 3 bases short and J 1 base short, with 12 bases between. The CDR3 runs 16 residues. The CDR3 reads CASSLRDQGTNEKLFF. The DNA for the CDR3 is TGTGCCAGCAGCTTGCGGGACCAAGGAACTAATGAAAAACTGTTTTTT.

This clonotype was counted a few times. V and J are TRBV20-1 and TRBJ1-3; no reliable D call. Germline CDR1 is DFQATT and CDR2 is SNEGSKA (reference sequence). V was cut by 5 bases and J by 2 bases, with 13 bases left in between. The CDR3 sequence is 14 residues long. DNA of the CDR3: TGCAGTGCTTACGACGGAAAAACTGGAAACACCATATATTTT. Its protein is CSAYDGKTGNTIYF.

The V and J genes are TRBV3-1 and TRBJ2-5, with D perhaps matching TRBD1 or TRBD2 (5 bases each). The CDR3 has 14 amino acids. The V and J ends lost 7 bases and 2 bases respectively, with 14 bases between them. Germline CDR1 is LGHDT and CDR2 is YNNKEL (reference sequence). The CDR3 DNA reads as TGTGCCAGCACTCAGAGGGCAGGGCAAGAGACCCAGTACTTC. It translates to CASTQRAGQETQYF.

This clonotype was counted only a few times. This sequence joins TRBV29-1 and TRBJ2-1; 10 bases are shared with TRBD2. This CDR3 has 13 residues. Trimming removed 7 bases from V and 5 bases from J; junction bases left unmatched: 5. Germline V CDR1 and CDR2: SQVTM, ANQGSEA. The CDR3 sequence: CSDGLADNNEQFF. The CDR3 bases are TGCAGCGATGGACTAGCGGACAACAATGAGCAGTTCTTC.

The genes are TRBV7-3 and TRBJ2-7, with a possible D match to TRBD2 (6 bases). Looked up from germline, CDR1 is SGHTA and CDR2 is FQGTGA. The CDR3 consists of 15 residues. V dropped 5 bases and J dropped 3 bases, with 17 bases sitting between them. For the CDR3, the DNA is TGTGCCAGCAGCCCCATGGAGGGCCTCCTCTACGAGCAGTACTTC. Amino acids: CASSPMEGLLYEQYF.

The genes are TRBV28 and TRBJ2-6, with TRBD2 identical over 9 bases. Germline-derived CDR1 and CDR2 are MDHEN and SYDVKM. Unmatched junction bases numbered 11, after V lost 5 bases and J lost 0 bases. The CDR3 covers 19 residues. The CDR3 DNA follows: TGTGCCAGCAGTGGGGACCGGCTAGCGGGGTACTCTGGGGCCAACGTCCTGACTTTC. Protein sequence: CASSGDRLAGYSGANVLTF.

This clonotype was picked up a small number of times. This rearrangement joins TRBV7-9 to TRBJ2-5; a possible D gene is TRBD2 (6 bases). V lost 6 bases to trimming and J lost 5 bases, with 19 bases between them. CDR1 is SEHNR, CDR2 FQNEAQ, per germline (reference sequence). This CDR3 comprises 15 residues. CDR3 in DNA: TGTGCCAGCAGTTACGCGGAGGGGCCAGGGGAGACCCAGTACTTC. This translates into CASSYAEGPGETQYF.

This sequence joins TRBV5-1 and TRBJ1-1; D unclear. CDR1 is SGHRS and CDR2 is YFSETQ in the germline V gene. V was pared by 6 bases and J by 3 bases, with 15 bases between. The CDR3 extends over 14 amino acids. Here the CDR3 reads CASTWEQDYTEAFF. CDR3 nucleotide sequence: TGCGCCAGCACCTGGGAGCAGGATTACACTGAAGCTTTCTTT.

This clonotype was counted a few times. The chain is built from TRBV27 and TRBJ2-3; a possible D gene is TRBD1 (5 bases). The CDR3 sequence is 14 residues long. CDR1 MNHEY and CDR2 SMNVEV come from the germline V gene (reference sequence). The V and J ends lost 5 bases and 4 bases respectively, with 13 bases between them. In DNA, the CDR3 is TGTGCCAGCAGTCCCCAGGGCCTCGCAGATACGCAGTATTTT. This translates into CASSPQGLADTQYF.

Only a few counts were recorded for this clonotype. The chain uses TRBV4-3 and TRBJ2-4; D not certain. Germline values: CDR1 LGHNA, CDR2 YSLEER. This CDR3 has 15 residues. The V gene lost 0 bases and the J gene lost 6 bases, with 12 bases spanning the gap. Here the CDR3 reads CASSQDEGPGNIQYF. For the CDR3, the DNA is TGCGCCAGCAGCCAAGATGAAGGGCCAGGAAACATTCAGTACTTC.

V usage is TRBV2 and J usage is TRBJ2-5; D gene unclear. Germline CDR1 SNHLY, CDR2 FYNNEI. Between the trimmed V and J ends, which lost 0 bases and 1 base, there was a span of 12 bases. The CDR3 sequence is 16 residues long. CDR3 nucleotide sequence: TGTGCCAGCAGTGAAGCATCACGGAAGATCCAAGAGACCCAGTACTTC. Encoded protein: CASSEASRKIQETQYF. Full variable domain (remainder filled in from reference TRBV2 and TRBJ2-5): EPEVTQTPSHQVTQMGQEVILRCVPISNHLYFYWYRQILGQKVEFLVSFYNNEISEKSEIFDDQFSVERPDGSNFTLKIRSTKLEDSAMYFCASSEASRKIQETQYFGPGTRLLVL.

This clonotype was found a few times. V and J are TRBV20-1 and TRBJ2-7; D unclear. V was clipped by 6 bases and J by 1 base, with 19 bases between them. CDR1 is DFQATT and CDR2 is SNEGSKA in the germline V gene (reference sequence). The CDR3 sequence is 15 residues long. The CDR3 DNA follows: TGCAGTGCCTCTTGTGAACCGACGAGGTCCTACGAGCAGTACTTC. This codes for CSASCEPTRSYEQYF.

In this sample, this clonotype turned up a few times. The chain carries TRBV27 and TRBJ1-4; D is perhaps TRBD1 (6 bases). Germline V gives CDR1 MNHEY, CDR2 SMNVEV (reference sequence). The germline V and J ends were trimmed by 5 bases and 4 bases, with 14 bases remaining between them. This CDR3 spans 15 amino acids. CDR3 region: CASSPRGRSNEKLFF. The CDR3, as DNA: TGTGCCAGCAGTCCGCGGGGGCGTAGTAATGAAAAACTGTTTTTT.

The V and J genes are TRBV20-1 and TRBJ2-6; D is possibly TRBD1 or TRBD2 (6 bases each). CDR1 DFQATT and CDR2 SNEGSKA come from the germline V gene (reference sequence). V dropped 2 bases and J dropped 2 bases, with 13 bases sitting between them. The CDR3 is made up of 16 amino acids. CDR3 coding DNA: TGCAGTGCTAGACCAAGGGGGGAGCCTGGGGCCAACGTCCTGACTTTC. This encodes CSARPRGEPGANVLTF.